This TCR beta chain was sequenced for a study of T cells after posttransplantation cyclophosphamide. Study-level points and caveats: Later blood repertoires were often dominated by clones from the donor CD8+ memory compartment.

A marrow graft followed busulfan-fludarabine conditioning, with cyclophosphamide on days +3 and +4. Only in-frame clones appear in the TCRdb table, and some are missing; sequencing was by immunoSEQ multiplex PCR. The sample includes over 10,000 clones, none of them occurring once. The CDR3 spans 15 residues. From germline, CDR1 is SGHVS and CDR2 FNYEAQ. V lost 5 bases to trimming and J lost 6 bases; unmatched junction nucleotides: 7. As for this clone: The antigen is unknown.

Sequences were derived from PBMCs, sampled after allogeneic stem cell transplant with posttransplant cyclophosphamide. The gene calls are TRBV7-6 and TRBJ2-2; TRBD1 matches at 9 bases. This TCR came from a female patient aged 35 to 55 who received an allogeneic stem cell transplant from an unrelated donor, was CMV-positive, and had acute GVHD only. The T cells may partly be graft donor cells. CDR3 region: CASSPGQGPPGELFF. DNA of the CDR3: TGTGCCAGCAGCCCCGGACAGGGGCCCCCCGGGGAGCTGTTTTTT.